A single sample is the source of the 7 T cell receptor beta chains below, sequenced in a study of cytotoxic CD8 clonotypes in ibrutinib-treated CLL. The table came from immunoSEQ multiplex PCR; TCRdb's copy has only in-frame clones and leaves some out. The sample carries 270,000 or so clones, around 69% recorded once. This sample comprised PBMCs, obtained at disease progression, from a patient treated with ibrutinib. The receptors were gathered from a human donor with chronic lymphocytic leukemia.

This chain links TRBV19 with TRBJ2-7, with 13 nucleotides matching TRBD2. The CDR3 runs to 15 residues. Germline assignment: CDR1 LNHDA and CDR2 SQIVND (reference sequence). J lost 4 bases, V lost 3 bases, and 3 bases had no gene match. The CDR3, as DNA: TGTGCCAGTAGTATTCGGACTAGCGGGAGTTACGAGCAGTACTTC. This codes for CASSIRTSGSYEQYF.

This chain connects TRBV19 to TRBJ1-1, with D maybe TRBD1 (6 bases). V was clipped by 6 bases and J by 1 base, with 15 bases between them. The CDR3 runs 15 residues. Looked up from germline, CDR1 is LNHDA and CDR2 is SQIVND (reference sequence). The CDR3 region is CASSLTVGGNTEAFF. CDR3 in DNA: TGTGCCAGTAGCCTAACGGTAGGGGGGAACACTGAAGCTTTCTTT.

This chain connects TRBV5-1 to TRBJ2-3; 7 bases are shared with TRBD1. The CDR3 runs to 15 residues. V was pared by 0 bases and J by 2 bases, with 3 bases of the junction left unmatched. Germline values: CDR1 SGHRS, CDR2 YFSETQ. CDR3: CASSLDRGVTDTQYF. In DNA form, the CDR3 reads TGCGCCAGCAGCTTGGACAGGGGCGTCACAGATACGCAGTATTTT.

V usage is TRBV25-1 and J usage is TRBJ2-3, with 10 bases matching TRBD2. Germline loops: CDR1 MGHDK, CDR2 SYGVNS. The CDR3 loop spans 16 amino acids. The ends lost 4 bases at V and 3 bases at J; junction bases unmatched: 7. The CDR3 reads CASSALAGVETDTQYF. CDR3 nucleotide sequence: TGTGCCAGCAGTGCCCTAGCGGGAGTTGAGACAGATACGCAGTATTTT.

This clone was observed a few times. The V and J genes are TRBV7-2 and TRBJ1-2; D possibly corresponds to TRBD1 (5 bases). V shed 3 bases and J shed 8 bases, with 16 bases lying between them. Germline lookup yields CDR1 SGHTA and CDR2 FQGNSA. The CDR3 runs to 14 residues. CDR3 region: CASSFFPGVSGYTF. Written as DNA, the CDR3 is TGTGCCAGCAGCTTTTTCCCGGGGGTAAGCGGCTACACCTTC.

J is TRBJ2-5 and V is TRBV9; 8 bases fit TRBD2. The CDR3 consists of 17 residues. Per germline, CDR1 SGDLS and CDR2 YYNGEE. Germline trimming cut 4 bases from V and 5 bases from J; bases unmatched to any gene: 16. CDR3 region: CASSLNTPGGPGETQYF. The CDR3 DNA is TGTGCCAGCAGCCTAAATACCCCGGGGGGGCCCGGGGAGACCCAGTACTTC.

The chain links TRBV28 to TRBJ1-2; a possible D gene is TRBD1 (5 bases). The CDR3 consists of 12 residues. V gave up 3 bases and J gave up 7 bases, with 9 bases separating them. CDR1 is MDHEN, CDR2 SYDVKM, per germline. The CDR3 coding sequence is TGTGCCAGCAGTTTCCAGGGTCTTGGCTACACCTTC. It translates to CASSFQGLGYTF.